This entry features one T cell receptor (beta chain) sequence. The specificity of this receptor is unknown. It has no much larger one-base neighbor in the sample; base qualities were not kept. The sample's time point label, decoded: about 28 days (+/-7) after the second vaccine dose. AZD1222 recipients with second doses at about 4 weeks or about 12 weeks were pooled, because spike-specific TCR depth and breadth did not differ between schedules. Vaccinee samples were obtained from the UK trials COV001 and COV002, which included a single-blind randomized controlled phase 2/3 trial of AZD1222 (ChAdOx1 nCoV-19) in healthy adults. For TCRbeta chain sequencing, PBMC samples from trial participants were taken at day 0 and at day 28 after the second dose. This specimen belongs to a study of T cell responses to AZD1222 COVID-19 vaccine (dated by TCRdb to about 2021). The study in broad terms: TCR sequencing covered over 230 trial participants: 207 given two doses of AZD1222 and 26 given two doses of MenACWY control vaccine. Trial participants were enrolled into age subgroups of 18-55, 56-69 and 70-plus years, which contained roughly 150, 30 and 60 TCR-sequenced participants, respectively. General findings and caveats noted by the study authors: No day 14 peak-response samples were available, so repertoires were characterized only after the peak T cell response. Conclusions about previously exposed vaccinees were limited because only 5 or 6 AZD1222 recipients were SARS-CoV-2 seropositive at baseline. After two AZD1222 doses, spike-specific TCR breadth and depth were significantly higher than at day 0 and than in MenACWY recipients. In the small 56-69-year group, the increase in depth fell short of significance, most likely because of low power. The whole spike protein was spanned by vaccine-associated CD4 TCRs, and dominant responses were seen in regions 160-218 and 743-854. Most participants were white British and females outnumbered males, and the authors suggested that clonal diversity may have been underestimated. Reportedly, almost half of the unique spike-specific TCRs recognized epitopes lying outside the regions that are mutated in the B.1.351 and B.1.1.7 variants.

The CDR3 regions of human TCRbeta chains were analyzed by immunosequencing. Concerning the study's data processing: Repertoire TCRs were matched against a reference library of SARS-CoV-2-specific TCRs generated with the MIRA antigen-specificity platform. Breadth meant the fraction of unique TCRs that were SARS-CoV-2-associated, whereas depth meant the fraction of total T cells that were SARS-CoV-2-associated. Using the MIRA data, each spike-specific TCR was assigned both to the spike region to which the TCR was reactive and to a CD4 or CD8 class. Log10-transformed breadth and depth values were compared by one-way ANOVA with Sidak's multiple comparisons tests. Drawn from immuneACCESS, this table holds only the in-frame rearrangements with V and J called that TCRdb kept. Clones are partly lost; checked studies trace under half to an unresolved V gene and leave the rest unexplained. That table furnishes V, J and clone size, whereas the DNA furnished D and trimming. This sample holds roughly 40,000 clones; approximately 88% were observed only once. The ten biggest clones cover approximately 25% of the sample.

The CDR1 and CDR2 encoded by the germline V gene are SGHRS and YFSETQ. V is shortened by 4 bases, J by 2 bases, and the region joining them spans 22 bases. The CDR3 runs 17 amino acids, cysteine and phenylalanine included. The sequence is cut down to CDR3 DNA, 51 bases in frame from base 1. This clonotype was obtained from an adult who received the AZD1222 COVID-19 vaccine. The sequenced sample was peripheral blood, obtained 28 days after the second AZD1222 dose. The rearrangement joined TRBV5-1 to TRBJ2-7; TRBD1 might be the D gene, on 5 matching bases. The DNA sequence reads TGCGCCAGCAGCCTAAACGCCGGACACAGACAGCCCTACGAGCAGTACTTC. Translated, it reads CASSLNAGHRQPYEQYF. Beyond the CDR3, the reference TRBV5-1 and TRBJ2-7 genes provide the residues; the full variable domain reads: KAGVTQTPRYLIKTRGQQVTLSCSPISGHRSVSWYQQTPGQGLQFLFEYFSETQRNKGNFPGRFSGRQFSNSRSEMNVSTLELGDSALYLCASSLNAGHRQPYEQYFGPGTRLTVT.